A selection of T cell receptor beta chains follows, all from one sample in a study of blood T cell repertoires in COVID-19. The table came from immunoSEQ multiplex PCR; TCRdb's copy has only in-frame clones and leaves some out. The sample has some 250,000 clones; approximately 90% are singletons. The sequencing input was PBMCs or T cells enriched from blood (not recorded which). The receptors here all came from a man aged 18 to 29 who had recovered from COVID-19. Each CDR3 is given with its conserved first and last residue. A D gene is named only where the DNA matches it firmly. Expanded clones get a size class; other rows say once, few or many, or leave the size out.

CDR3 length	J gene	clone size	V gene	D gene	CDR3 protein	CDR3 DNA
15	TRBJ2-6	NA	TRBV5-4	NA	CASSFWASGANVLTF	TGTGCCAGCAGCTTTTGGGCCTCTGGGGCCAACGTCCTGACTTTC
14	TRBJ2-3	NA	TRBV5-1	NA	CASSLGATPDTQYF	TGCGCCAGCAGCTTGGGGGCCACTCCAGATACGCAGTATTTT
16	TRBJ1-1	NA	TRBV4-1	NA	CASSQTPSRGGTEAFF	TGCGCCAGCAGCCAAACCCCGAGCCGGGGAGGGACTGAAGCTTTCTTT
15	TRBJ2-7	NA	TRBV27	NA	CASSLSRTGSYEQYF	TGTGCCAGCAGTTTATCGCGGACTGGGAGCTACGAGCAGTACTTC
16	TRBJ2-2	NA	TRBV3-1/TRBV3-2	NA	CASSQVSGTLAGELFF	TGTGCCAGCAGCCAGGTTTCCGGGACATTGGCCGGGGAGCTGTTTTTT
13	TRBJ1-5	NA	TRBV28	NA	CASSYRGNQPQHF	TGTGCCAGCAGTTACAGGGGCAATCAGCCCCAGCATTTT
15	TRBJ2-7	NA	TRBV10-2	TRBD2	CASSERASGSYEQYF	TGCGCCAGCAGTGAGAGGGCTAGCGGGAGCTACGAGCAGTACTTC
19	TRBJ2-1	NA	TRBV11-3	TRBD2	CASSPGTGRLAGAYNEQFF	TGTGCCAGCAGCCCTGGGACAGGGCGACTAGCGGGAGCGTACAATGAGCAGTTCTTC
15	TRBJ1-2	NA	TRBV2	TRBD1	CASSVEGALQNGYTF	TGTGCCAGCAGTGTTGAGGGGGCGCTCCAGAATGGCTACACCTTC
14	TRBJ1-5	NA	TRBV28	NA	CASSLSAEYQPQHF	TGTGCCAGCAGTTTATCGGCGGAATATCAGCCCCAGCATTTT
13	TRBJ1-5	NA	TRBV27	NA	CASTPNSNQPQHF	TGTGCCAGCACTCCTAATAGCAATCAGCCCCAGCATTTT
13	TRBJ1-1	once	TRBV7-9	NA	CASGLQGRTEAFF	TGTGCCAGCGGATTACAGGGACGCACTGAAGCTTTCTTT
14	TRBJ1-2	NA	TRBV14	NA	CASSQVGGYYGYTF	TGTGCCAGCAGCCAAGTAGGGGGATACTATGGCTACACCTTC
14	TRBJ1-1	NA	TRBV15	NA	CATSRGHRETEAFF	TGTGCCACCAGCAGGGGTCACAGGGAGACTGAAGCTTTCTTT